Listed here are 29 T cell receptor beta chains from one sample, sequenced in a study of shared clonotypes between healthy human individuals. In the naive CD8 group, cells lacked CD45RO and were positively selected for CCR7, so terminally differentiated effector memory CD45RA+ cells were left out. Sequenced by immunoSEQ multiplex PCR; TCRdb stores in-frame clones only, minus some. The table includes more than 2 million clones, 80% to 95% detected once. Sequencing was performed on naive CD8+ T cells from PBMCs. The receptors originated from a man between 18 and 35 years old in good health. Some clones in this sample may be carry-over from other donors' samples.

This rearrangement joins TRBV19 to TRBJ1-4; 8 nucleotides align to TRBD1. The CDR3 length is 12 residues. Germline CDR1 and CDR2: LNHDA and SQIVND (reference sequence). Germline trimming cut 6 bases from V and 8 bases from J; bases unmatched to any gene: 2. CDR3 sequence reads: CASSHRGEKLFF. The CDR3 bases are TGTGCCAGTAGCCACAGGGGGGAAAAACTGTTTTTT.

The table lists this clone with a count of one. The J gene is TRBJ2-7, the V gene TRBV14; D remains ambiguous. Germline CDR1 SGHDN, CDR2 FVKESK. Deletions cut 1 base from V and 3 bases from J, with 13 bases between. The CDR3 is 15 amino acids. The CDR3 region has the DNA TGTGCCAGCAGCCAAGGGCCGGCAGGAGACTACGAGCAGTACTTC. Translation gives CASSQGPAGDYEQYF.

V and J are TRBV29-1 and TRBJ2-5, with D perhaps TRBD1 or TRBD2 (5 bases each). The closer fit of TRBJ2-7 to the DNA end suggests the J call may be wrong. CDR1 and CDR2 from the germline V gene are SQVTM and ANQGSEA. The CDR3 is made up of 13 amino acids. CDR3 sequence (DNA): TGCAGCGTTGAGGGTGGGGGCTCCTACGAGCAGTACTTC. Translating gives CSVEGGGSYEQYF.

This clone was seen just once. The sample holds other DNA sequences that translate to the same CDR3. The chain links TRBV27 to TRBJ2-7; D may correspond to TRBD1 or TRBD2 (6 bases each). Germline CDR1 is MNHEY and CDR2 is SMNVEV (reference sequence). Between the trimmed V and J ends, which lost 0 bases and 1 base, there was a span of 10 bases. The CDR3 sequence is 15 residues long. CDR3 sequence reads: CASSLSGGGSYEQYF. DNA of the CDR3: TGTGCCAGCAGTTTATCAGGGGGAGGATCCTACGAGCAGTACTTC.

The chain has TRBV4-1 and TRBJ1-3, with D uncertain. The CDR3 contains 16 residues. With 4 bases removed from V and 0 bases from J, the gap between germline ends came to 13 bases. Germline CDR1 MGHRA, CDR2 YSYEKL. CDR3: CASSPERLSSGNTIYF. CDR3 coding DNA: TGCGCCAGCAGCCCCGAGAGACTTTCCTCTGGAAACACCATATATTTT.

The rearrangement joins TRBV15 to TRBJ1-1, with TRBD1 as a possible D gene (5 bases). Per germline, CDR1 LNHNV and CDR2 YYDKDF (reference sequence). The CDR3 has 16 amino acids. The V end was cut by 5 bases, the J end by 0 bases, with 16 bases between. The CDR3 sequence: CATSEHKDMLNTEAFF. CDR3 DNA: TGTGCCACCAGCGAACATAAGGACATGTTGAACACTGAAGCTTTCTTT.

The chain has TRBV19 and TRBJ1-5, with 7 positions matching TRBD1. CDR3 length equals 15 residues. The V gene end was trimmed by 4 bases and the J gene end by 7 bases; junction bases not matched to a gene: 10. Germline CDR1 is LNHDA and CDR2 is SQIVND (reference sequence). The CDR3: CASSTPRDRLQPQHF. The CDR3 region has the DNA TGTGCCAGTAGTACCCCCCGGGACAGACTCCAGCCCCAGCATTTT.

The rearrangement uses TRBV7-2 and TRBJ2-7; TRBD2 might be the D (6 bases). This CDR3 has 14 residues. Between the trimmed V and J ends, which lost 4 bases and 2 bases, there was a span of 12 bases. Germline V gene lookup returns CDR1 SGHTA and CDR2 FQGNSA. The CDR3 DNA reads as TGTGCCAGCAGCTCTCGACTAGTCCCCTACGAGCAGTACTTC. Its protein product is CASSSRLVPYEQYF.

The CDR3 here is CASSQGGGTGDEQYF. The DNA for the CDR3 is TGCGCCAGCAGCCAAGGGGGGGGAACAGGGGACGAGCAGTACTTC. The gene calls are TRBV4-1 and TRBJ2-7; D possibly matches TRBD1 or TRBD2 (7 bases each). V was shortened by 1 base and J by 5 bases, with 15 bases between the two germline ends. Germline CDR1 is MGHRA and CDR2 is YSYEKL. This CDR3 comprises 15 residues.

CDR3 sequence: CASSSPWTSGIWNTGELFF. CDR3 sequence (DNA): TGTGCCAGCAGTTCCCCCTGGACTAGCGGGATCTGGAACACCGGGGAGCTGTTTTTT. The V and J genes are TRBV27 and TRBJ2-2; TRBD2 matches at 12 bases. The CDR3 totals 19 residues. V was clipped by 4 bases and J by 1 base; unmatched bases: 10. CDR1 is MNHEY and CDR2 is SMNVEV in the germline V gene (reference sequence).

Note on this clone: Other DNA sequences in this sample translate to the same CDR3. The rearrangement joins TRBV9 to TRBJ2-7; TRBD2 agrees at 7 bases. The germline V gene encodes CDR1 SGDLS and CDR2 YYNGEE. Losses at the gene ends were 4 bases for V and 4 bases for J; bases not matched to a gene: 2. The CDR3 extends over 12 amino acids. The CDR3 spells CASSPGGYEQYF. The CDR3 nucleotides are TGTGCCAGCAGCCCCGGGGGGTACGAGCAGTACTTC.

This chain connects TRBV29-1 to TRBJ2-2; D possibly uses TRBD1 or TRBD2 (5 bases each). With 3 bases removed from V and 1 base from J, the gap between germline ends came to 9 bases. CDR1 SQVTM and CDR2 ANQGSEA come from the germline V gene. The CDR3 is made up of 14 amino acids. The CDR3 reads CSVDPGLNTGELFF. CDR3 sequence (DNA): TGCAGCGTTGATCCGGGGCTGAACACCGGGGAGCTGTTTTTT.

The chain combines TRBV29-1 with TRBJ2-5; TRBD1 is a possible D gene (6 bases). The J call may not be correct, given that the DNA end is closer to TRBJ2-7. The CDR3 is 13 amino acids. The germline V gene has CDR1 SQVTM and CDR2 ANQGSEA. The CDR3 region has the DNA TGCAGCGCCCGCTCCGGACAGACCTACGAGCAGTACTTC. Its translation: CSARSGQTYEQYF.

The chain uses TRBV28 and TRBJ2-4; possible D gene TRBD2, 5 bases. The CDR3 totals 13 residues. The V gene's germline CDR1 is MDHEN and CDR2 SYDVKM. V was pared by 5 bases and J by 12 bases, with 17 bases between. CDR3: CASSLPEDSTQYF. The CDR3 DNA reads TGTGCCAGCAGTCTCCCTGAGGACTCGACTCAGTACTTC. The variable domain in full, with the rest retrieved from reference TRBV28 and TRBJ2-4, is DVKVTQSSRYLVKRTGEKVFLECVQDMDHENMFWYRQDPGLGLRLIYFSYDVKMKEKGDIPEGYSVSREKKERFSLILESASTNQTSMYLCASSLPEDSTQYFGAGTRLSVL.

The CDR3 region has the DNA TGTGCCAGCAGCCAGGGGTGGCAGAGCCCACTAGAAGCTTTCTTT. It translates to CASSQGWQSPLEAFF. The V and J genes are TRBV7-9 and TRBJ1-1; TRBD1 might be the D (6 bases). The CDR3 totals 15 residues. CDR1 is SEHNR and CDR2 is FQNEAQ in the germline V gene (reference sequence). V gave up 5 bases and J gave up 8 bases, with 21 bases separating them. The complete variable domain, with remaining parts taken from reference TRBV7-9 and TRBJ1-1, reads DTGVSQNPRHKITKRGQNVTFRCDPISEHNRLYWYRQTLGQGPEFLTYFQNEAQLEKSRLLSDRFSAERPKGSFSTLEIQRTEQGDSAMYLCASSQGWQSPLEAFFGQGTRLTVV.

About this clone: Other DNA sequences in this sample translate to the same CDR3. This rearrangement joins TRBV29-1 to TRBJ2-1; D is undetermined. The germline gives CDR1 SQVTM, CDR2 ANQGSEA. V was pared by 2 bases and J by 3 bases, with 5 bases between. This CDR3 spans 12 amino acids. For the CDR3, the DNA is TGCAGCGTTGAACGTGGCTACAATGAGCAGTTCTTC. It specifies CSVERGYNEQFF.

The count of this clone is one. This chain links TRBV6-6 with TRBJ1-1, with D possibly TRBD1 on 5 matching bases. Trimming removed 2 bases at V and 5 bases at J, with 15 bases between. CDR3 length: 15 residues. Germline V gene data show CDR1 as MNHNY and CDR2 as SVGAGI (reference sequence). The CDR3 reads CASSYRGGGGTEAFF. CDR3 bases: TGTGCCAGCAGTTACAGGGGTGGCGGGGGTACTGAAGCTTTCTTT.

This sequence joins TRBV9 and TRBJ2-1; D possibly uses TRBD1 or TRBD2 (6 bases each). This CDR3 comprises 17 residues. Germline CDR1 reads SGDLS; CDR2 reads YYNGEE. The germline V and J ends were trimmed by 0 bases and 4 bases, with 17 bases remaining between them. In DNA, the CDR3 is TGTGCCAGCAGCGTAGAACAGGGAGGTACCCTGTACAATGAGCAGTTCTTC. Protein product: CASSVEQGGTLYNEQFF.

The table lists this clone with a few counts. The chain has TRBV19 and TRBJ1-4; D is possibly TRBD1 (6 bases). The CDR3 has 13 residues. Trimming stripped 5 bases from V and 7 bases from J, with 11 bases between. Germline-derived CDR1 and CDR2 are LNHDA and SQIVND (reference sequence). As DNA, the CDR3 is TGTGCCAGTAGTTCAGGGGAAGTTGAAAAACTGTTTTTT. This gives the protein CASSSGEVEKLFF.

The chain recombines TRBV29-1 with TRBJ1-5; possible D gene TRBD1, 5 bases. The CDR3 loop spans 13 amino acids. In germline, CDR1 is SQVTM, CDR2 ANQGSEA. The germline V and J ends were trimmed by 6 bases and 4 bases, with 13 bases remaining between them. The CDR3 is CSVAGTGNQPQHF. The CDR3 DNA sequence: TGCAGCGTGGCCGGGACGGGAAATCAGCCCCAGCATTTT.

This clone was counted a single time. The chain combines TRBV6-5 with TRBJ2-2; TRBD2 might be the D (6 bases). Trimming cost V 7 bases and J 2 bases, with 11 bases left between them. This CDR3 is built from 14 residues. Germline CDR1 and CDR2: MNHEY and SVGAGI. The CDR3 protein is CASKVGRNTGELFF. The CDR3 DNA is TGTGCCAGCAAGGTCGGGAGAAACACCGGGGAGCTGTTTTTT.

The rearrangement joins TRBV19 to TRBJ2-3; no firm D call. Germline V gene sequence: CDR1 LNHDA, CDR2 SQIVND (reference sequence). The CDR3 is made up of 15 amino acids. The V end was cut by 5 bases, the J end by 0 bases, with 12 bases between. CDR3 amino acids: CASSASLLSTDTQYF. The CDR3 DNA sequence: TGTGCCAGTAGTGCCTCCCTCCTGAGCACAGATACGCAGTATTTT.

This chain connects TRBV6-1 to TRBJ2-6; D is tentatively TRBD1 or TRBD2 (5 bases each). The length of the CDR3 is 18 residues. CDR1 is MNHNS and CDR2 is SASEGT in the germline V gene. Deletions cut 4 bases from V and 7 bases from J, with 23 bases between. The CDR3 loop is CASSVGTQSTLGANVLTF. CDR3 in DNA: TGTGCCAGCAGTGTGGGGACCCAATCTACTCTGGGCGCCAACGTCCTGACTTTC.

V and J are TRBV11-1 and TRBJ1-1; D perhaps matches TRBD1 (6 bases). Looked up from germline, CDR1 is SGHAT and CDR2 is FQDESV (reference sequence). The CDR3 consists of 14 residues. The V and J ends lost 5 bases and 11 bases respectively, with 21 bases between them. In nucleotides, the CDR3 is TGTGCCAGCAGCCCCCGAGGCGGGGGGCTGGAGGCTTTCTTT. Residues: CASSPRGGGLEAFF.

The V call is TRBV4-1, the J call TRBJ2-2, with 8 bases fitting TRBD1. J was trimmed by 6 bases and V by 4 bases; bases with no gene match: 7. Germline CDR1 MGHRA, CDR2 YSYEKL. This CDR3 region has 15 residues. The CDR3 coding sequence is TGCGCCAGCAGCCCCTCAGGGGGCCGGGCCGGGGAGCTGTTTTTT. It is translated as CASSPSGGRAGELFF.

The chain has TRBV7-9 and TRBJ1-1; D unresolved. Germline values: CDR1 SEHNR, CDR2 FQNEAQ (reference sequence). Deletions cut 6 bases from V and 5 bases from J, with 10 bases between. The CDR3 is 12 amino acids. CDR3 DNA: TGTGCCAGCAGTTTTTTGGCGACTGAAGCTTTCTTT. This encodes CASSFLATEAFF.

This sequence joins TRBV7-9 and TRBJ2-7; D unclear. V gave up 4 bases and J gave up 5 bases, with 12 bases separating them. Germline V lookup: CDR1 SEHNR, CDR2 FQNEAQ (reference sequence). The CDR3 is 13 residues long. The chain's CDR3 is CASSSPRQDEQYF. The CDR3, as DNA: TGTGCCAGCAGCTCCCCCAGGCAAGACGAGCAGTACTTC.

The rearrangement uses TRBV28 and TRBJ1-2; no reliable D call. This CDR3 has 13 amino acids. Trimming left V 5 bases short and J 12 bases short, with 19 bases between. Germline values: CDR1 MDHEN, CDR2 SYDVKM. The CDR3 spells CASSLTDLRMNTF. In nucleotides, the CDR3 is TGTGCCAGCAGTCTTACCGACCTTCGGATGAACACCTTC.

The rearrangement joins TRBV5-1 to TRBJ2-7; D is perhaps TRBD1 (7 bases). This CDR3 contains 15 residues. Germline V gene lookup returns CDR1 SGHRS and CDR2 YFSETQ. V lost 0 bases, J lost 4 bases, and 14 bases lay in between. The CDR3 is CASSLGPGGTYEQYF. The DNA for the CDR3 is TGCGCCAGCAGCTTGGGTCCAGGGGGGACGTACGAGCAGTACTTC.